This T cell receptor beta chain was captured by sequencing in a study of blood T cell repertoires in COVID-19. Study at large: Collection of acute and convalescent COVID-19 samples took place in the United States, Italy and Spain. From T cells, B-cell-depleted T cells, or PBMCs came the material, which was cDNA or gDNA.

Seattle patients were enrolled while actively infected and followed longitudinally. As concerns this clone: This sample also contains other DNA sequences that code for the same CDR3.

The ends were cut back, 0 bases at V and 2 bases at J, with 6 bases in the middle. The germline CDR1 and CDR2 sequences are SGHRS and YFSETQ. The CDR3 contains 13 residues. In the authors' workflow: Quantification of nucleated cells was approximated via reference gene primer amplification. TCRdb's copy holds only in-frame clones and misses some; the assay was immunoSEQ multiplex PCR. The V and J calls and clone size were taken over from that table, and D and trimming were inferred from the DNA. The sample carries 150,000 to 200,000 clones, roughly 90% recorded once. This clonotype was sampled from a man aged 18-30 years with COVID-19, enrolled during active disease. What was sequenced was peripheral blood. The rearrangement uses TRBV5-1 and TRBJ2-7; D remains ambiguous. In DNA form, the CDR3 reads TGCGCCAGCAGCTTGGACAGTACCTACGAGCAGTACTTC. Protein sequence: CASSLDSTYEQYF.